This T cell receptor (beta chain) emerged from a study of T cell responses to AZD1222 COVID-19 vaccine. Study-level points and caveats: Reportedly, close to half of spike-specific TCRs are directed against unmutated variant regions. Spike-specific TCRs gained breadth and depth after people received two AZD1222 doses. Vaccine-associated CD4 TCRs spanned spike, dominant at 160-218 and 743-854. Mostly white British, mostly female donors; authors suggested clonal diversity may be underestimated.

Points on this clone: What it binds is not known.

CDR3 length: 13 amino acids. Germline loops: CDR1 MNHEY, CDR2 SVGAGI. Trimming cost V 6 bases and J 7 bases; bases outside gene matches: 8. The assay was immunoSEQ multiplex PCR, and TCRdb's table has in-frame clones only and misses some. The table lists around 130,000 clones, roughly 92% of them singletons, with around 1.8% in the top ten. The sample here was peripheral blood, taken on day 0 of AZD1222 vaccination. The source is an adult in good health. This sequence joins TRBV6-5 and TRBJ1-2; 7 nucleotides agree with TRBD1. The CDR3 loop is CASRFDRESGYTF. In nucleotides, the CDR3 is TGTGCCAGCAGGTTTGACAGGGAATCTGGCTACACCTTC.